The 10 T cell receptor beta chains below come from one sample, sequenced in a study of T-cell memory formation after mild COVID-19. TCRdb fed the 5' RACE reads into MiXCR, producing one record per CDR3 protein. The sample has some 190,000 distinct CDR3 sequences, 16% seen once. Input material: PBMCs or a T cell subset sorted from them (not recorded which). These receptors originate from an adult woman who had mild COVID-19 (a few samples of this study predate the infection). Cell type and time point are not known.

In its sample, this clonotype was seen a few times. V and J are TRBV29-1 and TRBJ1-2, with TRBD1 matching 7 bases. CDR3 length equals 12 residues. Germline CDR1 reads SQVTM; CDR2 reads ANQGSEA. The V gene end was trimmed by 6 bases and the J gene end by 3 bases; junction bases not matched to a gene: 4. The CDR3 protein is CSVSGGDYGYTF. The CDR3 nucleotides are TGCAGCGTATCAGGGGGAGACTATGGCTACACCTTC.

A few counts support this clonotype. V and J are TRBV6-2 or TRBV6-3 and TRBJ2-1; a possible D gene is TRBD1 (6 bases). The V end lost 2 bases, the J end lost 10 bases, and 24 bases lay between the germline ends. The CDR3 length is 17 residues. The germline V gene has CDR1 MNHEY and CDR2 SVGEGT. CDR3 residues: CASSYNSPTKARGEQFF. The CDR3 DNA follows: TGTGCCAGCAGTTACAACAGCCCCACCAAGGCCAGGGGCGAGCAGTTCTTC.

This clonotype was seen more than once but under ten times. This CDR3 reads CASSVGPGGETSNTGELFF. Here the CDR3 DNA reads TGTGCCAGCAGCGTAGGTCCTGGCGGGGAGACCTCGAACACCGGGGAGCTGTTTTTT. V is TRBV9 and J is TRBJ2-2, with D maybe TRBD2 (6 bases). Between the trimmed V and J ends, which lost 0 bases and 0 bases, there was a span of 18 bases. The length of the CDR3 is 19 residues. The germline CDR1 and CDR2 sequences are SGDLS and YYNGEE.

The rearrangement joins TRBV12-3 or TRBV12-4 to TRBJ2-1; TRBD1 is a possible D gene (5 bases). Trimming cost V 4 bases and J 5 bases, with 12 bases left between them. This CDR3 comprises 14 residues. The CDR3 nucleotides read TGTGCCAGCAGTTGGATAAGGGGAAACAATGAGCAGTTCTTC. It is translated as CASSWIRGNNEQFF.

The V and J genes are TRBV18 and TRBJ1-1; D may be TRBD1 (5 bases). The length of the CDR3 is 14 residues. Germline V gene data show CDR1 as KGHSH and CDR2 as LQKENI. V lost 3 bases, J lost 10 bases, and 18 bases lay in between. The CDR3 nucleotides read TGTGCCAGCTCACCCGAGGACACAACCGGGAGAGCTTTCTTT. Translation gives CASSPEDTTGRAFF. The complete variable domain, with remaining parts taken from reference TRBV18 and TRBJ1-1, reads NAGVMQNPRHLVRRRGQEARLRCSPMKGHSHVYWYRQLPEEGLKFMVYLQKENIIDESGMPKERFSAEFPKEGPSILRIQQVVRGDSAAYFCASSPEDTTGRAFFGQGTRLTVV.

The sample holds a few counts of this clonotype. The genes are TRBV4-3 and TRBJ2-6, with 13 bases that match TRBD2. Germline CDR1 LGHNA, CDR2 YSLEER. There are 19 residues in the CDR3. With V trimmed by 4 bases and J by 1 base, 7 bases remained unmatched. CDR3 amino acids: CASSLGLAGVESGANVLTF. CDR3 sequence (DNA): TGCGCCAGCAGCCTCGGACTAGCGGGAGTCGAATCTGGGGCCAACGTCCTGACTTTC.

This clonotype has a handful of counts. V is TRBV6-1 and J is TRBJ1-5, with TRBD1 identical over 8 bases. This CDR3 comprises 14 residues. Germline V lookup: CDR1 MNHNS, CDR2 SASEGT. J was trimmed by 7 bases and V by 4 bases; bases with no gene match: 6. The CDR3 here is CASSASGGRQPQHF. CDR3 nucleotides: TGTGCCAGCAGTGCGTCAGGGGGCCGGCAGCCCCAGCATTTT.

The chain uses TRBV29-1 and TRBJ2-3; D may be TRBD1 (5 bases). The CDR3 length is 14 residues. Germline assignment: CDR1 SQVTM and CDR2 ANQGSEA. V was cut by 0 bases and J by 4 bases, with 11 bases left in between. This chain's CDR3 is CSVEDIGAPDTQYF. In DNA form, the CDR3 reads TGCAGCGTTGAAGATATAGGGGCCCCAGATACGCAGTATTTT.

This clonotype was recorded a few times. This sequence joins TRBV14 and TRBJ2-7; possible D gene TRBD1, 6 bases. V lost 5 bases and J 7 bases, leaving 21 bases between the germline ends. From germline, CDR1 is SGHDN and CDR2 FVKESK. The CDR3 contains 15 residues. As DNA, the CDR3 is TGTGCCAGCAGCGCGTGGGCAGGGGTGAATCGGGAGCAGTACTTC. This encodes CASSAWAGVNREQYF.

J is TRBJ2-5 and V is TRBV7-2; D gene uncertain. Deletions cut 1 base from V and 0 bases from J, with 15 bases between. The CDR3 length is 17 residues. Germline V gives CDR1 SGHTA, CDR2 FQGNSA. This CDR3 reads CASSLGPRSTYQETQYF. DNA for the CDR3: TGTGCCAGCAGCTTAGGACCCCGTTCCACGTACCAAGAGACCCAGTACTTC.